Following are 26 T cell receptor beta chains from one sample sequenced in a study of blood T cell repertoires in COVID-19. The method was immunoSEQ multiplex PCR; TCRdb's version includes in-frame clones alone and lacks a portion of them. The repertoire holds about 210,000 clones, with approximately 91% as singletons. The sequenced material came from peripheral blood. Source of these receptors: a man between 35 and 55 years old with acute or convalescent COVID-19.

This chain uses TRBV29-1 with TRBJ2-7; the match to TRBD1 covers 12 bases. The CDR3 length is 14 residues. J gave up 4 bases and V 5 bases, and 6 bases lay outside the gene matches. CDR1 and CDR2 (germline): SQVTM, ANQGSEA. The CDR3 loop reads CSVFGTGGGYEQYF. DNA for the CDR3: TGCAGCGTTTTCGGGACAGGGGGCGGGTACGAGCAGTACTTC.

The CDR3 here is CASSLVTGRARETQYF. CDR3 in DNA: TGTGCCAGCAGCTTAGTTACCGGGAGGGCTAGAGAGACCCAGTACTTC. The chain is built from TRBV7-9 and TRBJ2-5; TRBD2 matches 8 bases. Per the germline V gene, CDR1 is SEHNR and CDR2 is FQNEAQ (reference sequence). J lost 4 bases, V lost 1 base, and 8 bases had no gene match. The CDR3 runs 16 residues.

V usage is TRBV10-1 and J usage is TRBJ2-3; the D gene is possibly TRBD1 (6 bases). The CDR3 extends over 15 amino acids. Trimming took 4 bases from V and 2 from J, leaving 13 bases between them. Germline CDR1 WNHNN, CDR2 SYGVQD (reference sequence). DNA of the CDR3: TGCGCCAGCAGTGCTCCGGGACACCTCACAGATACGCAGTATTTT. Translation: CASSAPGHLTDTQYF.

The chain joins TRBV19 to TRBJ1-2; 7 bases agree with TRBD1. J was trimmed by 4 bases and V by 7 bases; bases with no gene match: 6. The CDR3 has 13 amino acids. CDR1 and CDR2 from the germline V gene are LNHDA and SQIVND (reference sequence). CDR3 sequence: CASTPGTAYGYTF. CDR3 sequence (DNA): TGTGCCAGTACCCCCGGGACAGCCTATGGCTACACCTTC.

V gene TRBV4-2 combines with J gene TRBJ1-5; D might be TRBD1 (5 bases). The V gene's germline CDR1 is LGHNA and CDR2 YNFKEQ. The length of the CDR3 is 16 residues. V gave up 2 bases and J gave up 0 bases, with 11 bases separating them. CDR3 coding DNA: TGTGCCAGCAGCCAATTTCCGGGGGATAGCAATCAGCCCCAGCATTTT. It encodes CASSQFPGDSNQPQHF.

Remarks on this clone: This sample also contains other DNA sequences that code for the same CDR3. This chain joins TRBV6-1 and TRBJ1-2; no reliable D call. CDR3 length equals 13 residues. Germline lookup yields CDR1 MNHNS and CDR2 SASEGT. Trimming took 2 bases from V and 4 from J, leaving 8 bases between them. The CDR3 loop reads CASSETRVYGYTF. As DNA, the CDR3 is TGTGCCAGCAGTGAAACGAGGGTCTATGGCTACACCTTC.

This clone was detected only a few times. The chain is built from TRBV10-3 and TRBJ1-5; TRBD1 is a possible D gene (5 bases). The CDR3 covers 17 residues. The V gene's germline CDR1 is ENHRY and CDR2 SYGVKD. With 3 bases removed from V and 0 bases from J, the gap between germline ends came to 15 bases. The CDR3 sequence is CAISETGVWNSNQPQHF. CDR3 bases: TGTGCCATCAGTGAAACGGGGGTGTGGAATAGCAATCAGCCCCAGCATTTT.

This chain uses TRBV7-9 with TRBJ2-7; D is perhaps TRBD1 (6 bases). CDR3 length: 15 residues. Trimming took 1 base from V and 2 from J, leaving 12 bases between them. Germline V gene lookup returns CDR1 SEHNR and CDR2 FQNEAQ (reference sequence). This chain's CDR3 is CASSLVRQAAYEQYF. CDR3 nucleotide sequence: TGTGCCAGCAGCTTAGTAAGACAGGCCGCCTACGAGCAGTACTTC.

This chain uses TRBV28 with TRBJ1-4; the D gene is possibly TRBD1 (6 bases). This CDR3 region has 14 residues. Trimming stripped 3 bases from V and 4 bases from J, with 9 bases between. Per the germline V gene, CDR1 is MDHEN and CDR2 is SYDVKM. CDR3 DNA sequence: TGTGCCAGCAGTTTGACAGGAGGTAATGAAAAACTGTTTTTT. Its translation: CASSLTGGNEKLFF.

This rearrangement joins TRBV27 to TRBJ1-2; TRBD1 aligns across 8 bases. The germline V gene encodes CDR1 MNHEY and CDR2 SMNVEV (reference sequence). After removal of 5 bases from V and 5 bases from J, the junction contained 4 bases not matched to a gene. This CDR3 contains 13 residues. The CDR3 loop is CASSPTGVYGYTF. In nucleotides, the CDR3 is TGTGCCAGCAGTCCGACAGGGGTTTATGGCTACACCTTC.

The chain has TRBV6-1 and TRBJ2-7; D gene uncertain. CDR1 and CDR2 (germline): MNHNS, SASEGT. V was trimmed by 1 base and J by 3 bases, leaving 10 bases between them. This CDR3 has 14 amino acids. DNA for the CDR3: TGTGCCAGCAGTGAAGAGCTGGAGCACTACGAGCAGTACTTC. Protein sequence: CASSEELEHYEQYF.

This clone was detected many times. V usage is TRBV4-2 and J usage is TRBJ1-6; D gene unclear. The ends were cut back, 4 bases at V and 0 bases at J, with 4 bases in the middle. The CDR3 runs 14 residues. Germline CDR1 is LGHNA and CDR2 is YNFKEQ. The CDR3 DNA reads as TGTGCCAGCAGCCTCGGCTCCTATAATTCACCCCTCCACTTT. This encodes CASSLGSYNSPLHF.

The rearrangement joins TRBV28 to TRBJ2-7, with TRBD1 matching 8 bases. The germline CDR1 and CDR2 sequences are MDHEN and SYDVKM. The J segment lost 6 bases and the V segment lost 7 bases, leaving 8 bases of the junction unmatched. The CDR3 has 13 amino acids. CDR3 bases: TGTGCCAGCACGTTGGACAGGGCCTCCGAGCAGTACTTC. Translated, it gives CASTLDRASEQYF.

This chain links TRBV6-4 with TRBJ2-2, with 10 positions matching TRBD2. The germline CDR1 and CDR2 sequences are MRHNA and SNTAGT. The CDR3 covers 13 residues. The J segment lost 6 bases and the V segment lost 8 bases, leaving 3 bases of the junction unmatched. The CDR3 region is CASSSGSPGELFF. The CDR3 DNA follows: TGTGCCAGCTCTAGCGGGAGTCCCGGGGAGCTGTTTTTT.

This clone was detected only a few times. This chain uses TRBV5-4 with TRBJ1-2; D is undetermined. The CDR3 length is 14 residues. Germline V gene sequence: CDR1 SGHNT, CDR2 YYREEE (reference sequence). V was pared by 0 bases and J by 5 bases, with 11 bases between. The CDR3 protein is CASSLGPEEYGYTF. The CDR3 DNA reads as TGTGCCAGCAGCTTGGGCCCCGAAGAGTATGGCTACACCTTC.

In DNA form, the CDR3 reads TGTGCCAGCTCACCGAGGAACTTGGCTGAAGCTTTCTTT. This gives the protein CASSPRNLAEAFF. This chain links TRBV18 with TRBJ1-1; D is uncertain. Germline CDR1 is KGHSH and CDR2 is LQKENI. The CDR3 loop spans 13 amino acids. The V end was cut by 3 bases, the J end by 6 bases, with 11 bases between. The variable domain in full, completed from reference TRBV18 and TRBJ1-1, reads NAGVMQNPRHLVRRRGQEARLRCSPMKGHSHVYWYRQLPEEGLKFMVYLQKENIIDESGMPKERFSAEFPKEGPSILRIQQVVRGDSAAYFCASSPRNLAEAFFGQGTRLTVV.

The chain recombines TRBV30 with TRBJ2-7; no clear D gene. V lost 1 base and J 4 bases, leaving 5 bases between the germline ends. The CDR3 has 11 residues. Germline CDR1 and CDR2: GTSNPN and SVGIG (reference sequence). The CDR3 here is CAWSAPYEQYF. CDR3 coding DNA: TGTGCCTGGAGTGCCCCTTACGAGCAGTACTTC. Supplemented by reference TRBV30 and TRBJ2-7, the full variable domain reads SQTIHQWPATLVQPVGSPLSLECTVEGTSNPNLYWYRQAAGRGLQLLFYSVGIGQISSEVPQNLSASRPQDRQFILSSKKLLLSDSGFYLCAWSAPYEQYFGPGTRLTVT.

CDR3: CASSFLAPGELFF. CDR3 DNA: TGTGCCAGCAGTTTTCTAGCGCCCGGGGAGCTGTTTTTT. The J gene is TRBJ2-2, the V gene TRBV28; D is possibly TRBD2 (6 bases). Germline V CDR1 and CDR2: MDHEN, SYDVKM. The CDR3 loop spans 13 amino acids. Trimming took off 3 bases at V and 6 bases at J, with 8 bases between the two ends.

The chain couples TRBV3-1 (or the pseudogene TRBV3-2) to TRBJ2-1, with unresolved D. V was clipped by 4 bases and J by 6 bases, with 16 bases between them. CDR3 length equals 15 residues. Germline-derived CDR1 and CDR2 are LGHDT and YNNKEL (reference sequence). CDR3 sequence: CASSPQTWRGNEQFF. The CDR3 DNA sequence: TGTGCCAGCAGCCCCCAGACGTGGCGAGGCAATGAGCAGTTCTTC.

The chain carries TRBV18 and TRBJ2-2; 9 bases align to TRBD2. The germline gives CDR1 KGHSH, CDR2 LQKENI. The ends lost 3 bases at V and 4 bases at J; junction bases unmatched: 9. The CDR3 has 17 amino acids. The CDR3 nucleotides are TGTGCCAGCTCACCGGACGCGGGGGGGCAAGGCACCGGGGAGCTGTTTTTT. As protein: CASSPDAGGQGTGELFF.

The V and J genes are TRBV3-1 (or the pseudogene TRBV3-2) and TRBJ1-2; D possibly corresponds to TRBD1 (5 bases). The germline V gene has CDR1 LGHDT and CDR2 YNNKEL (reference sequence). The CDR3 contains 13 residues. Between the trimmed V and J ends, which lost 7 bases and 6 bases, there was a span of 15 bases. This CDR3 is CASTVAGRDGYTF. CDR3 DNA: TGTGCCAGCACCGTGGCGGGGCGTGATGGCTACACCTTC.

The chain uses TRBV6-4 and TRBJ2-3; D gene uncertain. Trimming stripped 3 bases from V and 5 bases from J, with 12 bases between. Looked up from germline, CDR1 is MRHNA and CDR2 is SNTAGT. There are 14 residues in the CDR3. CDR3 DNA sequence: TGTGCCAGCAGTGATGCGACGGGTGGAGATACGCAGTATTTT. Its translation is CASSDATGGDTQYF.

CDR3: CASSELGSGGSNEQFF. The CDR3 region has the DNA TGTGCCAGCAGTGAATTGGGTAGCGGGGGCTCAAATGAGCAGTTCTTC. The chain carries TRBV6-4 and TRBJ2-1, with 9 bases lining up with TRBD2. The CDR3 length is 16 residues. CDR1 MRHNA and CDR2 SNTAGT come from the germline V gene. V lost 3 bases and J lost 7; bases outside the gene matches: 10.

The J gene is TRBJ1-5, the V gene TRBV29-1; 7 bases fit TRBD1. Germline assignment: CDR1 SQVTM and CDR2 ANQGSEA. The J segment lost 8 bases and the V segment lost 7 bases, leaving 14 bases of the junction unmatched. The CDR3 has 14 residues. The CDR3 sequence is CSAKTTGSHEPQHF. For the CDR3, the DNA is TGCAGCGCTAAAACGACAGGGTCGCACGAGCCCCAGCATTTT.

This sequence joins TRBV28 and TRBJ1-4, with a possible D match to TRBD1 (5 bases). Germline V gives CDR1 MDHEN, CDR2 SYDVKM. Trimming removed 6 bases at V and 3 bases at J, with 8 bases between. The CDR3 is made up of 13 amino acids. CDR3 in DNA: TGTGCCAGCAGCCTGACAGCTAATGAAAAACTGTTTTTT. Translation gives CASSLTANEKLFF.

V is TRBV19 and J is TRBJ2-4, with no clear D. The CDR3 runs to 16 residues. The V gene's germline CDR1 is LNHDA and CDR2 SQIVND (reference sequence). V lost 1 base, J lost 1 base, and 11 bases lay in between. The CDR3, as DNA: TGTGCCAGTAGTATAGTCAGGCCGCGCGCCAAAAACATTCAGTACTTC. This codes for CASSIVRPRAKNIQYF.